A single sample is the source of the 22 T cell receptor beta chains below, sequenced in a study of T cell clones after liver transplantation. Profiling relied on immunoSEQ multiplex PCR, and the TCRdb table lists in-frame clones only, not all of them. The sample lists around 77,000 clones, 75% to 85% occurring once. Sequencing was performed on CD4+ T cells from blood, taken 12 months after liver transplant. The receptors were sampled from a human patient who received a liver transplant. The graft donor may be the source of some T cells.

This clone showed up just once. The V call is TRBV6-1, the J call TRBJ1-1; tentatively, D is TRBD1 (6 bases). The length of the CDR3 is 15 residues. From germline, CDR1 is MNHNS and CDR2 SASEGT. Trimming stripped 3 bases from V and 1 base from J, with 12 bases between. The CDR3 here is CASSDGGRRNTEAFF. In DNA form, the CDR3 reads TGTGCCAGCAGTGACGGGGGGCGCAGGAACACTGAAGCTTTCTTT.

CDR3 protein: CASKGGGPNIQYF. The CDR3 DNA reads as TGTGCCAGCAAGGGGGGAGGGCCAAACATTCAGTACTTC. The chain carries TRBV2 and TRBJ2-4, with D tentatively TRBD2 (7 bases). This CDR3 comprises 13 residues. Trimming left V 7 bases short and J 6 bases short, with 13 bases between. In germline, CDR1 is SNHLY, CDR2 FYNNEI.

This clone has more than one count but fewer than ten. The DNA of the CDR3 is TGTGCCAGCAGCCCACTCAGGGTGAATTCTTATCAGCCCCAGCATTTT. Its translation: CASSPLRVNSYQPQHF. The chain is built from TRBV7-9 and TRBJ1-5; D perhaps matches TRBD1 (5 bases). Per germline, CDR1 SEHNR and CDR2 FQNEAQ (reference sequence). The CDR3 has 16 amino acids. Deletions cut 5 bases from V and 5 bases from J, with 19 bases between.

Only one count was recorded for this clone. V is TRBV29-1 and J is TRBJ1-1; 7 bases match TRBD1. The CDR3 length is 13 residues. The trim removed 7 bases at V and 4 bases at J, leaving 9 bases unmatched. Per germline, CDR1 SQVTM and CDR2 ANQGSEA. The CDR3 nucleotides read TGCAGCGCAGGGGGGGGGTACGCCACTGAAGCTTTCTTT. Protein product: CSAGGGYATEAFF.

This sequence joins TRBV2 and TRBJ1-1; 9 nucleotides agree with TRBD1. The V gene's germline CDR1 is SNHLY and CDR2 FYNNEI. The CDR3 covers 14 residues. V trimming: 10 bases; J trimming: 0 bases; junction bases outside the gene matches: 6. The CDR3 nucleotides are TGTGCCACCCAGGGGGACAGGGTGAACACTGAAGCTTTCTTT. Amino acids: CATQGDRVNTEAFF.

The chain joins TRBV28 to TRBJ2-3, with D uncertain. The germline CDR1 and CDR2 sequences are MDHEN and SYDVKM. This CDR3 region has 14 residues. Trimming left V 8 bases short and J 3 bases short, with 15 bases between. The CDR3 bases are TGTGCCAGCGGGCCTCATGGATTGACAGATACGCAGTATTTT. It is translated as CASGPHGLTDTQYF.

The chain uses TRBV5-1 and TRBJ2-7; D gene ambiguous. From germline, CDR1 is SGHRS and CDR2 YFSETQ. This CDR3 is 14 amino acids long. V lost 5 bases, J lost 1 base, and 13 bases lay in between. CDR3 sequence (DNA): TGCGCCAGCAGTCCACGGACGGTATCCTACGAGCAGTACTTC. This sequence encodes CASSPRTVSYEQYF.

The chain employs TRBV6-6 and TRBJ2-5; D perhaps matches TRBD2 (7 bases). The V gene's germline CDR1 is MNHNY and CDR2 SVGAGI (reference sequence). Trimming stripped 4 bases from V and 6 bases from J, with 15 bases between. The CDR3 loop spans 14 amino acids. The CDR3 DNA reads as TGTGCCAGCAGTTCGGAGGGGGGGAGGCAGACCCAGTACTTC. Its protein product is CASSSEGGRQTQYF.

The V and J genes are TRBV10-3 and TRBJ1-5; D might be TRBD1 (6 bases). The length of the CDR3 is 14 residues. Germline CDR1 ENHRY, CDR2 SYGVKD. V was cut by 10 bases and J by 8 bases, with 21 bases left in between. The CDR3 DNA reads TGTGCCACCCGTCGGACGGGCGCAGGGGAGCCCCAGCATTTT. Translation gives CATRRTGAGEPQHF.

The CDR3 bases are TGTGCCAGCAACAAGGTGGCCGGGGAGCTGTTTTTT. Residues: CASNKVAGELFF. The chain joins TRBV7-8 to TRBJ2-2; D remains ambiguous. Trimming pared 7 bases from V and 6 bases from J, leaving 9 bases between. The CDR3 contains 12 residues. Germline lookup yields CDR1 SGHVS and CDR2 FQNEAQ. The whole variable domain, filled in from reference TRBV7-8 and TRBJ2-2, reads GAGVSQSPRYKVAKRGQDVALRCDPISGHVSLFWYQQALGQGPEFLTYFQNEAQLDKSGLPSDRFFAERPEGSVSTLKIQRTQQEDSAVYLCASNKVAGELFFGEGSRLTVL.

The rearrangement uses TRBV5-1 and TRBJ1-4; D might be TRBD1 (5 bases). This CDR3 is 15 amino acids long. CDR1 and CDR2 from the germline V gene are SGHRS and YFSETQ. Trimming cost V 2 bases and J 8 bases, with 16 bases left between them. The CDR3 loop reads CASSFRQGVGEKLFF. In nucleotides, the CDR3 is TGCGCCAGCAGCTTTAGGCAGGGTGTGGGGGAAAAACTGTTTTTT.

V and J are TRBV18 and TRBJ2-7; 7 nucleotides line up with TRBD2. The ends lost 3 bases at V and 4 bases at J; junction bases unmatched: 12. CDR1 KGHSH and CDR2 LQKENI come from the germline V gene. CDR3 size: 16 residues. In DNA form, the CDR3 reads TGTGCCAGCTCACCCCCCGGGACTACGAATAGATACGAGCAGTACTTC. Residues: CASSPPGTTNRYEQYF.

This clone was seen a handful of times. The chain employs TRBV5-1 and TRBJ2-1; 7 bases match TRBD1. V dropped 3 bases and J dropped 4; count of bases not matched to a gene: 10. The CDR3 is made up of 16 amino acids. Germline loops: CDR1 SGHRS, CDR2 YFSETQ. This CDR3 reads CASSWPIGTEYNEQFF. Written as DNA, the CDR3 is TGCGCCAGCAGCTGGCCTATCGGGACAGAGTACAATGAGCAGTTCTTC.

V gene TRBV9 combines with J gene TRBJ2-2; D ambiguous. CDR3 length: 13 residues. The germline V and J ends were trimmed by 3 bases and 0 bases, with 3 bases remaining between them. CDR1 and CDR2 from the germline V gene are SGDLS and YYNGEE. The CDR3 protein is CASSASNTGELFF. The CDR3 nucleotides read TGTGCCAGCAGCGCGTCGAACACCGGGGAGCTGTTTTTT.

J is TRBJ2-3 and V is TRBV7-8; 7 bases are shared with TRBD1. Germline trimming cut 5 bases from V and 2 bases from J; bases unmatched to any gene: 7. Looked up from germline, CDR1 is SGHVS and CDR2 is FQNEAQ. CDR3 size: 15 residues. The CDR3 here is CASSTGQITTDTQYF. The DNA for the CDR3 is TGTGCCAGCAGCACGGGACAGATTACCACAGATACGCAGTATTTT.

This clone was counted only a few times. This sequence joins TRBV7-2 and TRBJ2-1; the D gene is possibly TRBD2 (6 bases). The germline gives CDR1 SGHTA, CDR2 FQGNSA. Trimming stripped 7 bases from V and 4 bases from J, with 11 bases between. CDR3 length: 13 residues. CDR3 DNA sequence: TGTGCCAGCACCCTGGGGGGTTACAATGAGCAGTTCTTC. Amino acids: CASTLGGYNEQFF.

Turning to this clone: This sample also contains other DNA sequences that code for the same CDR3. The chain joins TRBV19 to TRBJ2-3; TRBD2 matches 10 bases. Germline V gene sequence: CDR1 LNHDA, CDR2 SQIVND (reference sequence). CDR3 length: 15 residues. With 5 bases clipped from V and 3 bases from J, the junction kept 5 bases outside the gene matches. The CDR3 is CASSEPSGSTDTQYF. CDR3 DNA sequence: TGTGCCAGTAGTGAGCCTAGCGGGAGTACAGATACGCAGTATTTT.

The table lists this clone with a count of one. The V gene is TRBV28, the J gene TRBJ1-1; D not resolved. The CDR3 loop spans 13 amino acids. The germline V and J ends were trimmed by 3 bases and 1 base, with 6 bases remaining between them. CDR1 is MDHEN, CDR2 SYDVKM, per germline. This CDR3 reads CASSLDENTEAFF. In DNA form, the CDR3 reads TGTGCCAGCAGTTTGGACGAGAACACTGAAGCTTTCTTT.

The chain recombines TRBV10-3 with TRBJ2-7; 10 bases agree with TRBD2. The junction had 5 bases not matched to a gene; V was cut back by 4 bases and J by 2 bases. The CDR3 sequence is 15 residues long. CDR1 and CDR2 from the germline V gene are ENHRY and SYGVKD. The CDR3 is CAISALLAGPYEQYF. For the CDR3, the DNA is TGTGCCATCAGTGCATTACTAGCGGGGCCCTACGAGCAGTACTTC.

This clone has more than one count but fewer than ten. The chain joins TRBV6-4 to TRBJ2-3; maybe TRBD2 (6 bases). CDR3 size: 12 residues. V lost 11 bases to trimming and J lost 1 base, with 10 bases between them. The germline gives CDR1 MRHNA, CDR2 SNTAGT. The CDR3 region is CAGGTGTDTQYF. The DNA of the CDR3 is TGTGCCGGGGGGACGGGCACAGATACGCAGTATTTT.

The chain's CDR3 is CASSLTGAWTGELFF. The CDR3 coding sequence is TGTGCCAGCAGTTTGACGGGAGCTTGGACCGGGGAGCTGTTTTTT. The J gene is TRBJ2-2, the V gene TRBV28; D is perhaps TRBD2 (6 bases). The CDR3 runs 15 residues. The germline V and J ends were trimmed by 3 bases and 5 bases, with 13 bases remaining between them. From germline, CDR1 is MDHEN and CDR2 SYDVKM.

The V gene is TRBV27, the J gene TRBJ2-7; D not certain. The CDR3 is made up of 13 amino acids. The V gene's germline CDR1 is MNHEY and CDR2 SMNVEV (reference sequence). The V end lost 6 bases, the J end lost 0 bases, and 9 bases lay between the germline ends. The CDR3 DNA sequence: TGTGCCAGCAGGGGTTTTAGCTCCTACGAGCAGTACTTC. Translated, it gives CASRGFSSYEQYF.